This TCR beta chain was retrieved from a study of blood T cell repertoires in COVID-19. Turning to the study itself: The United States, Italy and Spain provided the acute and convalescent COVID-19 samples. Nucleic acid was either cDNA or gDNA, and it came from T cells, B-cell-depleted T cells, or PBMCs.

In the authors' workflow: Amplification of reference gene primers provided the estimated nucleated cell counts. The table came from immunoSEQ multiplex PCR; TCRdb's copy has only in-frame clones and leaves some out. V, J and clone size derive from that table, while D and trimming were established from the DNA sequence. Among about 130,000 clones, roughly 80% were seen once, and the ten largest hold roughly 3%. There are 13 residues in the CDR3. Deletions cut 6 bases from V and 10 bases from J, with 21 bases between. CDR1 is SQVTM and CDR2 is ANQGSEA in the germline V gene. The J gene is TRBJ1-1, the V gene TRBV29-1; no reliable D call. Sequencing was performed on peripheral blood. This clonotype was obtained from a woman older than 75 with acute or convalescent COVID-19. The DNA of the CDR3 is TGCAGCGTCGCTATCCAGGTTTCTTCAGGAGCTTTCTTT. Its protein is CSVAIQVSSGAFF.